There are a few counts of the clone carrying this T cell receptor beta chain. These data come from a study of T cell repertoires in cytomegalovirus infection. MiXCR, applied by TCRdb to the reads, yields one record per CDR3 protein. The table includes under 850,000 distinct CDR3 sequences, under 40% detected once. The TCR comes from a human donor in good health (CMV status not recorded). Some clones in this sample may be carry-over from other donors' samples. The sequenced material came from PBMCs.

The CDR3 region is CSARDYGGEIYEQYF. CDR3 bases: TGCAGTGCTAGAGATTACGGGGGTGAAATTTACGAGCAGTACTTC. The chain is built from TRBV20-1 and TRBJ2-7; D is perhaps TRBD2 (6 bases). The CDR3 sequence is 15 residues long. The germline gives CDR1 DFQATT, CDR2 SNEGSKA (reference sequence). The V end was cut by 0 bases, the J end by 4 bases, with 16 bases between.